This T cell receptor beta chain was captured by sequencing in a study of regulatory T cells in long-lasting Graves disease. Sequencing libraries for TCR beta were prepared with iRepertoire HTBI primers and Arm-PCR of CDR3 regions. Via MiXCR, TCRdb re-called the multiplex PCR reads, giving one row per CDR3 protein. The sample records 450,000 to 600,000 distinct CDR3 sequences, 15% to 20% being singletons. This clonotype was detected only a few times. Its specificity is not known. Findings and limits, study-wide: Newly diagnosed Graves' patients had higher TCR diversity than persistent ones. The study found TRBV28, TRBJ1-2 and TRBJ2-5 favored in persistent disease.

The time point here: newly diagnosed GD, antithyroid drugs for less than 3 months. PBMC-extracted RNA yielded the TCR library. The germline V gene has CDR1 MNHEY and CDR2 SVGEGT. V lost 6 bases, J lost 6 bases, and 12 bases lay in between. The CDR3 covers 12 residues. The same sample was also studied in work on T cells in Graves' hyperthyroidism and ophthalmopathy. That source notes: Among thyroid clonotypes expanded above 0.001, most also appeared in blood. It was a median approximately six months before onset that the model predicted ophthalmopathy.

The source is a man aged 40-55 years with Graves disease. The chain links TRBV6-2 or TRBV6-3 to TRBJ2-7, with D perhaps matching TRBD1 (5 bases). The sample here was peripheral blood mononuclear cells (PBMCs), taken at new diagnosis, from a patient treated with antithyroid drugs. The CDR3 DNA sequence: TGTGCCAGCAGACCCCAGGGAATCGAGCAGTACTTC. This codes for CASRPQGIEQYF.